These 2 T cell receptor beta chains were sequenced from one sample in a study of vaccination and CD4 T cells after COVID-19. The antigens of these receptors remain unknown. Treatment indicated: approximately nine-day PBMC culture with coronavirus spike peptide pools or control peptides (ViraFEST assay). The Oncomine TCR Beta short-read assay sequenced DNA from cultured CD4+ T cells. TCRdb recomputed calls from the PCR reads with MiXCR, one row per CDR3 protein. The repertoire holds about 25,000 distinct CDR3 sequences, with around 45% as singletons. Specimen: CD4+ T cells from blood, cultured in vitro. Receptor source: a human donor who had recovered from COVID-19.

V is TRBV15 and J is TRBJ2-7, with TRBD2 matching over 10 bases. Germline CDR1 and CDR2: LNHNV and YYDKDF (reference sequence). The CDR3 runs to 14 residues. J gave up 0 bases and V 6 bases, and 2 bases lay outside the gene matches. The chain's CDR3 is CATSIAGGSYEQYF. The CDR3 DNA follows: TGTGCCACCAGTATAGCGGGGGGCTCCTACGAGCAGTACTTC.

In its sample, this clonotype was seen a few times. The chain carries TRBV6-2 or TRBV6-3 and TRBJ2-7, with a weak D call TRBD1 (5 bases). The CDR3 runs to 16 residues. Per the germline V gene, CDR1 is MNHEY and CDR2 is SVGEGT. Trimming stripped 2 bases from V and 6 bases from J, with 20 bases between. The chain's CDR3 is CASSYDPGWSLVEQYF. The CDR3, as DNA: TGTGCCAGCAGTTACGACCCAGGGTGGTCCTTGGTCGAGCAGTACTTC.